These 29 T cell receptor beta chains were sequenced from one sample in a study of blood T cell repertoires in COVID-19. Sequencing used immunoSEQ multiplex PCR; TCRdb keeps in-frame clones, though not all of them. The data hold 180,000 or so clones, with about 85% observed a single time. The sequencing sample was made of peripheral blood. The origin of the receptors is a woman in her 70s with COVID-19, enrolled during active disease.

The chain is built from TRBV27 and TRBJ2-2; TRBD2 aligns across 7 bases. Germline V lookup: CDR1 MNHEY, CDR2 SMNVEV (reference sequence). V dropped 4 bases and J dropped 6; count of bases not matched to a gene: 2. The CDR3 extends over 13 amino acids. CDR3 residues: CASSSGLAGELFF. CDR3 DNA sequence: TGTGCCAGCAGTTCAGGACTAGCCGGGGAGCTGTTTTTT.

The chain links TRBV10-3 to TRBJ1-2; TRBD1 matches 8 bases. J lost 8 bases, V lost 8 bases, and 7 bases had no gene match. Germline-derived CDR1 and CDR2 are ENHRY and SYGVKD. CDR3 size: 12 residues. The CDR3 DNA reads as TGTGCCATCGCGCAGGGGGCGGGCGGCTACACCTTC. Translated, it gives CAIAQGAGGYTF.

V gene TRBV4-1 combines with J gene TRBJ2-1; 11 bases are a match to TRBD1. The CDR3 loop spans 15 amino acids. Trimming cost V 4 bases and J 7 bases; bases outside gene matches: 6. Germline CDR1 and CDR2: MGHRA and YSYEKL. The CDR3 here is CASSPGQGARNEQFF. Here the CDR3 DNA reads TGCGCCAGCAGCCCAGGACAGGGGGCGCGGAATGAGCAGTTCTTC.

The gene calls are TRBV4-1 and TRBJ2-1, with 11 bases matching TRBD2. The CDR3 has 16 residues. Germline trimming cut 3 bases from V and 2 bases from J; bases unmatched to any gene: 3. Germline V gene data show CDR1 as MGHRA and CDR2 as YSYEKL. The chain's CDR3 is CASSHRLAGTYNEQFF. In nucleotides, the CDR3 is TGCGCCAGCAGCCACAGACTAGCGGGAACCTACAATGAGCAGTTCTTC.

The gene calls are TRBV30 and TRBJ2-5; a possible D gene is TRBD1 (5 bases). V shed 2 bases and J shed 5 bases, with 12 bases lying between them. The CDR3 is 13 amino acids. Looked up from germline, CDR1 is GTSNPN and CDR2 is SVGIG (reference sequence). DNA of the CDR3: TGTGCCTGGAGTCCAGGGTTGGTGGAGACCCAGTACTTC. It translates to CAWSPGLVETQYF.

The chain recombines TRBV3-1 (or the pseudogene TRBV3-2) with TRBJ2-3; D possibly corresponds to TRBD2 (5 bases). V was trimmed by 6 bases and J by 4 bases, leaving 5 bases between them. The CDR3 runs 11 residues. CDR1 is LGHDT and CDR2 is YNNKEL in the germline V gene (reference sequence). The CDR3 is CASRRADTQYF. CDR3 coding DNA: TGTGCCAGCAGGCGGGCAGATACGCAGTATTTT.

Turning to this clone: In the same sample, other DNA sequences code for this CDR3. CDR3 sequence: CASRRDRRTGELFF. The CDR3 DNA follows: TGTGCCAGCAGGCGGGACCGGAGGACCGGGGAGCTGTTTTTT. The chain combines TRBV6-5 with TRBJ2-2; a possible D gene is TRBD2 (6 bases). This CDR3 has 14 amino acids. The germline V and J ends were trimmed by 6 bases and 5 bases, with 13 bases remaining between them. CDR1 and CDR2 from the germline V gene are MNHEY and SVGAGI.

V is TRBV7-2 and J is TRBJ1-6; tentative D call: TRBD1 (5 bases). CDR1 and CDR2 (germline): SGHTA, FQGNSA. This CDR3 spans 14 amino acids. With 2 bases removed from V and 8 bases from J, the gap between germline ends came to 10 bases. The CDR3: CASSLQGVDSPLHF. In DNA, the CDR3 is TGTGCCAGCAGCTTACAGGGTGTGGATTCACCCCTCCACTTT.

In its sample, this clone was seen a few times. The chain combines TRBV28 with TRBJ2-3; TRBD2 agrees at 12 bases. This CDR3 comprises 16 residues. The trim removed 5 bases at V and 4 bases at J, leaving 7 bases unmatched. Germline CDR1 reads MDHEN; CDR2 reads SYDVKM. The CDR3 sequence is CASSGPSGGAADTQYF. Written as DNA, the CDR3 is TGTGCCAGCAGTGGGCCTAGCGGGGGGGCGGCAGATACGCAGTATTTT.

The chain combines TRBV28 with TRBJ1-5; D perhaps matches TRBD1 (6 bases). Trimming took off 5 bases at V and 5 bases at J, with 28 bases between the two ends. Germline loops: CDR1 MDHEN, CDR2 SYDVKM. The CDR3 runs 19 residues. The CDR3 nucleotides are TGTGCCAGCAGTCTCTCAGGGGAACCCTTCCAGCCCAACGATCAGCCCCAGCATTTT. Protein sequence: CASSLSGEPFQPNDQPQHF.

V usage is TRBV7-3 and J usage is TRBJ2-2; 8 bases fit TRBD2. Germline CDR1 is SGHTA and CDR2 is FQGTGA. The CDR3 runs 14 residues. V was clipped by 7 bases and J by 5 bases; unmatched bases: 6. Written as DNA, the CDR3 is TGTGCCAGCATGATGAGCGGGGGAACCGGGGAGCTGTTTTTT. The encoded protein is CASMMSGGTGELFF.

This rearrangement joins TRBV21-1 to TRBJ1-1; the table's D gene call, TRBD1, was not cross checked with the DNA. TRBV21-1 is labeled a pseudogene. The CDR3 is 14 amino acids. The CDR3 protein is CASSRYRANTEAFF. The DNA for the CDR3 is TGTGCCAGCAGCAGGTACAGGGCCAACACTGAAGCTTTCTTT.

V is TRBV5-4 and J is TRBJ2-7; 8 nucleotides align to TRBD2. This CDR3 contains 13 residues. V trimming: 4 bases; J trimming: 3 bases; junction bases outside the gene matches: 3. Germline V lookup: CDR1 SGHNT, CDR2 YYREEE (reference sequence). CDR3 residues: CASSGGLVYEQYF. DNA for the CDR3: TGTGCCAGCAGCGGGGGACTAGTCTACGAGCAGTACTTC.

The rearrangement links TRBV7-9 to TRBJ1-2; weak D call: TRBD1 (6 bases). The CDR3 totals 14 residues. V lost 4 bases and J lost 2, with 11 bases in between. The V gene's germline CDR1 is SEHNR and CDR2 FQNEAQ (reference sequence). CDR3 nucleotides: TGTGCCAGCAGCTACCAAGGACAGAACTATGGCTACACCTTC. Its translation: CASSYQGQNYGYTF.

This clone appeared a few times. The V gene is TRBV5-1, the J gene TRBJ1-1; D remains unclear. The CDR3 is 15 amino acids. The germline CDR1 and CDR2 sequences are SGHRS and YFSETQ. V was clipped by 4 bases and J by 7 bases, with 20 bases between them. Written as DNA, the CDR3 is TGCGCCAGCAGCCCTAGTGGTAAACCAACTTTTGAAGCTTTCTTT. Translated: CASSPSGKPTFEAFF.

V usage is TRBV2 and J usage is TRBJ2-5; no clear D gene. CDR3 length equals 11 residues. With 7 bases removed from V and 5 bases from J, the gap between germline ends came to 8 bases. Germline-derived CDR1 and CDR2 are SNHLY and FYNNEI. DNA of the CDR3: TGTGCCAGCATTATCAGGGAGACCCAGTACTTC. Translation: CASIIRETQYF.

The rearrangement links TRBV10-3 to TRBJ1-1, with D unclear. Trimming left V 3 bases short and J 5 bases short, with 10 bases between. This CDR3 has 13 amino acids. Germline lookup yields CDR1 ENHRY and CDR2 SYGVKD. CDR3 nucleotide sequence: TGTGCCATCAGTGACTCTACCAAGACTGAAGCTTTCTTT. Protein sequence: CAISDSTKTEAFF.

The V gene is TRBV5-5, the J gene TRBJ2-5; 8 bases are a match to TRBD2. V shed 4 bases, J shed 5 bases, and the junction held 7 bases outside the gene matches. CDR1 and CDR2 (germline): SGHKS, YYEKEE (reference sequence). This CDR3 contains 14 residues. The CDR3 DNA reads as TGTGCCAGCAGCCCCGGGACTAGTGGGGAGACCCAGTACTTC. This sequence encodes CASSPGTSGETQYF.

In nucleotides, the CDR3 is TGTGCCAGCAGAGCTTATCTCCGTGACACTGAAGCTTTCTTT. Amino acids: CASRAYLRDTEAFF. This chain joins TRBV7-2 and TRBJ1-1, with D hard to call. CDR1 SGHTA and CDR2 FQGNSA come from the germline V gene. CDR3 length: 14 amino acids. Trimming removed 6 bases at V and 3 bases at J, with 14 bases between.

The V call is TRBV20-1, the J call TRBJ1-4, with D perhaps matching TRBD1 (5 bases). Germline CDR1 is DFQATT and CDR2 is SNEGSKA (reference sequence). Trimming left V 3 bases short and J 6 bases short, with 11 bases between. The CDR3 contains 13 residues. The CDR3 nucleotides read TGCAGTGCTAGTAGTAGGGGTGATGAAAAACTGTTTTTT. Its translation: CSASSRGDEKLFF.

This clone was found once. This sequence joins TRBV10-3 and TRBJ2-1, with a weak D call TRBD1 (6 bases). Trimming took off 5 bases at V and 8 bases at J, with 16 bases between the two ends. Germline-derived CDR1 and CDR2 are ENHRY and SYGVKD. This CDR3 region has 14 residues. The CDR3 region is CAISHGTKGDEQFF. CDR3 DNA: TGTGCCATCAGTCACGGGACAAAAGGAGATGAGCAGTTCTTC.

The rearrangement joins TRBV2 to TRBJ1-1; possible D gene TRBD1, 5 bases. Looked up from germline, CDR1 is SNHLY and CDR2 is FYNNEI. This CDR3 contains 14 residues. V lost 4 bases and J lost 7, with 16 bases in between. The chain's CDR3 is CASSGDGWGLEAFF. CDR3 sequence (DNA): TGTGCCAGCAGTGGGGATGGTTGGGGCCTTGAAGCTTTCTTT.

On this clone: Compared with germline, one end of the junction differs, possibly owing to a read error. The rearrangement joins TRBV20-1 to TRBJ2-7, with D maybe TRBD1 (6 bases). CDR1 and CDR2 (germline): DFQATT, SNEGSKA (reference sequence). The CDR3 has 8 amino acids. CDR3 loop: CSAEGEIF. The DNA of the CDR3 is TGCAGTGCTGAGGGGGAGATCTTC.

This chain links TRBV5-1 with TRBJ1-2, with D unresolved. V was pared by 5 bases and J by 2 bases, with 7 bases between. Germline CDR1 SGHRS, CDR2 YFSETQ. This CDR3 contains 12 residues. CDR3 loop: CASSGGNYGYTF. In DNA form, the CDR3 reads TGCGCCAGCAGTGGAGGGAACTATGGCTACACCTTC. Together with reference TRBV5-1 and TRBJ1-2, the CDR3 gives the full variable domain: KAGVTQTPRYLIKTRGQQVTLSCSPISGHRSVSWYQQTPGQGLQFLFEYFSETQRNKGNFPGRFSGRQFSNSRSEMNVSTLELGDSALYLCASSGGNYGYTFGSGTRLTVV.

This chain connects TRBV7-8 to TRBJ2-1; 8 positions match TRBD2. V gave up 2 bases and J gave up 4 bases; unmatched junction bases: 4. The V gene's germline CDR1 is SGHVS and CDR2 FQNEAQ. The CDR3 runs to 15 residues. The CDR3 DNA follows: TGTGCCAGCAGCTTACCGGGACTAGGGTACAATGAGCAGTTCTTC. This translates into CASSLPGLGYNEQFF.

V gene TRBV28 combines with J gene TRBJ2-7; the D gene is possibly TRBD1 (5 bases). V dropped 5 bases and J dropped 1 base, with 12 bases sitting between them. The germline V gene encodes CDR1 MDHEN and CDR2 SYDVKM. This CDR3 comprises 14 residues. DNA of the CDR3: TGTGCCAGCAGTCCCCCCGGACATTCCTACGAGCAGTACTTC. As protein: CASSPPGHSYEQYF. Using reference TRBV28 and TRBJ2-7 for the parts outside the CDR3, the full variable domain is DVKVTQSSRYLVKRTGEKVFLECVQDMDHENMFWYRQDPGLGLRLIYFSYDVKMKEKGDIPEGYSVSREKKERFSLILESASTNQTSMYLCASSPPGHSYEQYFGPGTRLTVT.

The V call is TRBV10-3, the J call TRBJ1-1, with D unclear. The CDR3 extends over 15 amino acids. The V end was cut by 0 bases, the J end by 2 bases, with 10 bases between. CDR1 and CDR2 from the germline V gene are ENHRY and SYGVKD. The CDR3 DNA is TGTGCCATCAGTGAGTCATTCGGCGGCAACACTGAAGCTTTCTTT. It codes for CAISESFGGNTEAFF.

This sequence joins TRBV18 and TRBJ1-2; no firm D call. V was pared by 3 bases and J by 7 bases, with 15 bases between. Germline assignment: CDR1 KGHSH and CDR2 LQKENI. The CDR3 is 14 residues long. This CDR3 is CASSPASGSSGYTF. For the CDR3, the DNA is TGTGCCAGCTCACCTGCTTCGGGTTCAAGTGGCTACACCTTC.

The chain has TRBV6-1 and TRBJ2-2; D not resolved. Trimming shortened V by 3 bases and J by 8 bases, and 7 bases separated the two germline ends. Germline CDR1 reads MNHNS; CDR2 reads SASEGT. This CDR3 region has 12 residues. The CDR3 reads CASSDTPGELFF. The DNA for the CDR3 is TGTGCCAGCAGTGACACTCCAGGGGAGCTGTTTTTT.